This T cell receptor (beta chain) was retrieved from a study of T cells in Graves' hyperthyroidism and ophthalmopathy (dated by TCRdb to about 2019). Turning to the overall study: Peripheral blood was collected at initial diagnosis, before any treatment. TCR V-J signatures able to tell the groups apart were searched for in a discovery cohort of 90 to 100 patients, of whom approximately 40 had Graves' ophthalmopathy and about 60 had stable Graves' hyperthyroidism. Prospective prediction of ophthalmopathy was tested in an independent validation cohort consisting of 18 hyperthyroidism patients and approximately 16 patients who later progressed to ophthalmopathy. The roughly 99 discovery patients were divided at random into training and test sets in a 7:3 ratio. The study also compared thyroid tissue and blood T-cell repertoires from several Graves' hyperthyroidism patients. After blood sampling, hyperthyroidism patients were treated with methimazole at a starting dose of 30 mg daily, and ophthalmopathy patients were treated with high-dose intravenous methylprednisolone. The paper reports TCR Vbeta CDR3 sequencing of 130 to 150 peripheral blood samples: around 45 ophthalmopathy, about 75 hyperthyroidism and 17 progressor patients. What the work shows at the level of the full study, not this receptor alone: A 13 V-J signature model separated ophthalmopathy from stable hyperthyroidism, with over 85% sensitivity and roughly 82% specificity in cross-validation and 80%/75% in testing. In validation, the model predicted progression to ophthalmopathy a median of roughly 6.1 months before onset, with about 71% sensitivity and nearly 75% specificity. Blood samples also contained most of the expanded thyroid clonotypes (frequency above 0.001), which suggests that blood repertoires may reflect thyroid immune responses. No statistical method was used to fix the sample size in advance, and group allocation was not hidden from the investigators.

The CDR3 starts with the cysteine, ends with the phenylalanine, and has 15 residues. Of all the DNA, just the CDR3 is kept, 45 bases in frame from base 1. Ends trimmed: V by 4 bases, J by 2 bases; bases unmatched to a gene: 8. The germline V gene provides CDR1 SGDLS and CDR2 YYNGEE. Ophthalmopathy patients had moderately to severely active disease, with a Clinical Activity Score of 3 or more, a NOSPECS grade of 4 or more, and a disease duration of less than 3 months. Patients with uncontrolled infections, other autoimmune diseases, pregnancy or lactation were excluded. Diagnoses were established on the basis of clinical symptoms, serum thyroxine and TRAb, thyroid ultrasound, and orbital computed tomography. PBMCs were separated from 7.5 to 10 ml of fresh peripheral blood using Ficoll-Paque density gradient centrifugation. Total RNA was extracted with Trizol reagent, and quality was checked on an Agilent 2100 Bioanalyzer.

Amplification of TCR beta CDR3 regions was carried out from RNA transcripts. A first-round RT-PCR of the TCR CDR3 used the HTBI primer set with the Qiagen OneStep RT-PCR kit. A second multiplex PCR round built the libraries, followed by size selection and purification. Sequencing of the libraries was done on an Illumina HiSeq2000 using paired-end 100 bp reads. The paper's processing steps were these. Raw data were processed with SOAPnuke, discarding reads with adapters, uncalled bases, mean Phred below 15, or no exact constant-primer or identifier match. COPE v1.2.5 was used to merge the high-quality paired reads, and each unique nucleotide sequence was defined as a clonotype. Clonotypes were aligned to IMGT TRBV, TRBD and TRBJ reference segments using MiTCR v1.1. Only V-J combinations with frequency above 0.0001, covering approximately 99% of repertoires, were analysed. A TCS score was defined as the ratio of F50 (clonal expansion) to E x V (chaos), with BLOSUM62-based TCRdist applied between CDR3 peptides within each V-J. Welch's t-statistics and random forest reduced 500 to 650 V-J features to around 14, which were used in a naive Bayes classifier (R e1071). The public reads were quality trimmed at Q25 with fastp and then assembled into clones with MiXCR by TCRdb, keeping productive beta chains. Rows matching on CDR3 protein sequence are summarized as one entry with the most common DNA and genes. Here the V and J calls rest on TCRdb's processing, not on the authors' analysis. The sample table holds approximately 690,000 distinct CDR3 sequences, of which about 14% were seen once. The ten largest clones capture around 12% of the sample.

This clonotype was seen many times. What antigen it recognizes has not been identified. The record has no base qualities; no much larger clone is one base away. This TCR was recovered from a woman aged 45-59 years with Graves' ophthalmopathy. The sequence joins TRBV9 to TRBJ2-7, and 8 bases in between align with TRBD1. Specimen: blood. The CDR3 here reads CASSPHRTGPYEQYF. The nucleotide sequence is TGTGCCAGCAGCCCCCACAGGACAGGGCCCTACGAGCAGTACTTC.